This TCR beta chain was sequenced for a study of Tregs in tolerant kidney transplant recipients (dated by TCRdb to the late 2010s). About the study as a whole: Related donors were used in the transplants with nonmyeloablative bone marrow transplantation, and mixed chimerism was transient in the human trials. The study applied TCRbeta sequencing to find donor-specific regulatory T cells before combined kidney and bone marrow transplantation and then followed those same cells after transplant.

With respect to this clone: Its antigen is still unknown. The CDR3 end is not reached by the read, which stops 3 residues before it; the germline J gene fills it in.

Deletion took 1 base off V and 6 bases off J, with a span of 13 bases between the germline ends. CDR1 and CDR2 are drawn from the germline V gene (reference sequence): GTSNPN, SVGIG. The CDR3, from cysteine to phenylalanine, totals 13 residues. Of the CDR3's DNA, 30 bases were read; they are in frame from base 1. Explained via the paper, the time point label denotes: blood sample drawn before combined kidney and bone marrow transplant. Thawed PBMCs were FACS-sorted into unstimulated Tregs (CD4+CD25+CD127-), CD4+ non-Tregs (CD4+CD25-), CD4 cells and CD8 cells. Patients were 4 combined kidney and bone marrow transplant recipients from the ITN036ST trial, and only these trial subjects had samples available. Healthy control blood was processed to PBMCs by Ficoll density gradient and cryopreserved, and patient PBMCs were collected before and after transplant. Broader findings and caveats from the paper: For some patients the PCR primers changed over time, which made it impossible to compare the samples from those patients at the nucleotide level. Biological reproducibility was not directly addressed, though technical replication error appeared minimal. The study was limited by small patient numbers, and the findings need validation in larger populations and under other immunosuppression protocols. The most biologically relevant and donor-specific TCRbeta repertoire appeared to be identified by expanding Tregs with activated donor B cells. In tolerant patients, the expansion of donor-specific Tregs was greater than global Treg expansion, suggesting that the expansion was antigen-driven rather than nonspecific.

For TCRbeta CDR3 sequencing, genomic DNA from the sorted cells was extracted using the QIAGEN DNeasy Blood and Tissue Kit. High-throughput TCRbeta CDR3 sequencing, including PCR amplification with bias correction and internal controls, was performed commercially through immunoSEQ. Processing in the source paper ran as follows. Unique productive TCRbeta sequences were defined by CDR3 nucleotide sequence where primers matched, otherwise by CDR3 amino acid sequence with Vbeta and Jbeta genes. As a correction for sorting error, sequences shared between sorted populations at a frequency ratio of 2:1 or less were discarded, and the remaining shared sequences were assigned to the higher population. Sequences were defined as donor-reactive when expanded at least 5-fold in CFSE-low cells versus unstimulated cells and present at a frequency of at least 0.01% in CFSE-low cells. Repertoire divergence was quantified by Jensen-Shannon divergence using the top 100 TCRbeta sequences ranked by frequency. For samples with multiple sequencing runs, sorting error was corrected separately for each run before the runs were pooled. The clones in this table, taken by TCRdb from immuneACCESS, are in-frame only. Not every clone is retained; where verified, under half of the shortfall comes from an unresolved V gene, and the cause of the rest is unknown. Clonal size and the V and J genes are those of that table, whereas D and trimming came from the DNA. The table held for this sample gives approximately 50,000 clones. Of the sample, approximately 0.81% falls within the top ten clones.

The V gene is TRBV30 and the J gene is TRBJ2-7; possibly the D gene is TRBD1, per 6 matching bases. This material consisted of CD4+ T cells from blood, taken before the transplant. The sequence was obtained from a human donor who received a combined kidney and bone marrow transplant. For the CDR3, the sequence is CAWSGTAQGEQYF. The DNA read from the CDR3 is TGTGCCTGGAGTGGGACAGCCCAGGGCGAG.